This TCR beta chain comes out of a study of shared clonotypes between healthy human individuals. Notes on the study in general: There were few donors, and this limited the genetic and exposure-history diversity represented.

Donors comprised healthy HIV-negative adults lacking recent acute infections or vaccinations. Within Nashville, Tennessee resided all donors, each a Caucasian adult. About this clone itself: Its target is not known.

The length of the CDR3 is 14 residues. Trimming removed 0 bases at V and 4 bases at J, with 9 bases between. Germline values: CDR1 SGHTA, CDR2 FQGNSA. The protocol was immunoSEQ multiplex PCR, while the TCRdb copy is restricted to in-frame clones and leaves out a portion. The data contain 2 million to 2.5 million clones, approximately 93% of them singletons. The sequence was collected from a man in his late teens or twenties in good health. Some clones in this sample may be carry-over from other donors' samples. Sequencing was carried out using naive CD4+ T cells from PBMCs. The subset: CD45RA+ positively selected. This sequence joins TRBV7-2 and TRBJ2-5, with D possibly TRBD2 on 6 matching bases. The CDR3, as DNA: TGTGCCAGCAGCTTAGCGCGGGGTGTAGAGACCCAGTACTTC. Encoded protein: CASSLARGVETQYF.